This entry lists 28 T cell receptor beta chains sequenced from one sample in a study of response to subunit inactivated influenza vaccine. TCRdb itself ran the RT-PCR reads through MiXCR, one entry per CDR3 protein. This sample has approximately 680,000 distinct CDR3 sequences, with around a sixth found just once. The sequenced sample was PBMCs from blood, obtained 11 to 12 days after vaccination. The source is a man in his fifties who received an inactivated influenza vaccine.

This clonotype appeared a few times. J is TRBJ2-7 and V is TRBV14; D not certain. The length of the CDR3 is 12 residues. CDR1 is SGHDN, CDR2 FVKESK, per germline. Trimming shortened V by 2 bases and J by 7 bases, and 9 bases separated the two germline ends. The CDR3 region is CASSQNYREQYF. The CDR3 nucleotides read TGTGCCAGCAGCCAAAATTATCGGGAGCAGTACTTC. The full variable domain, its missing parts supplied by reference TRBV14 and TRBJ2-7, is EAGVTQFPSHSVIEKGQTVTLRCDPISGHDNLYWYRRVMGKEIKFLLHFVKESKQDESGMPNNRFLAERTGGTYSTLKVQPAELEDSGVYFCASSQNYREQYFGPGTRLTVT.

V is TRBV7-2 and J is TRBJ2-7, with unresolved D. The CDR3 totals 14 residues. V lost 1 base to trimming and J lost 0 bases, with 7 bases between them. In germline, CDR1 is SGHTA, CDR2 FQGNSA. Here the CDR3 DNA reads TGTGCCAGCAGCTTAGGGAGCTTCTCCTACGAGCAGTACTTC. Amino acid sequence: CASSLGSFSYEQYF.

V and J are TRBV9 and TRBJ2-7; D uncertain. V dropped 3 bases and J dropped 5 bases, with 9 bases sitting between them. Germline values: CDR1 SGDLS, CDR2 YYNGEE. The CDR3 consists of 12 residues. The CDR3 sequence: CASSAFGDEQYF. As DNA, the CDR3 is TGTGCCAGCAGCGCCTTTGGGGACGAGCAGTACTTC.

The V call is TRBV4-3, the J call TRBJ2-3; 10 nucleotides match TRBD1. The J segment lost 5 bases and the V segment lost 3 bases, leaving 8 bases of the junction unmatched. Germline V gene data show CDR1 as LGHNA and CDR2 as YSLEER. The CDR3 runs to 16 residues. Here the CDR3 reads CASSHVQGQGIDTQYF. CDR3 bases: TGCGCCAGCAGCCATGTTCAGGGACAGGGGATAGATACGCAGTATTTT.

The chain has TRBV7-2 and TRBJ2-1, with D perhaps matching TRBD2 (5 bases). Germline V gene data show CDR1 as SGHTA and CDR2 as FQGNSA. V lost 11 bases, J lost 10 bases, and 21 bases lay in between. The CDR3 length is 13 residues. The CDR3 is CAAAEPQSREQFF. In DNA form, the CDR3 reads TGTGCCGCAGCGGAGCCGCAGAGTCGAGAGCAGTTCTTC.

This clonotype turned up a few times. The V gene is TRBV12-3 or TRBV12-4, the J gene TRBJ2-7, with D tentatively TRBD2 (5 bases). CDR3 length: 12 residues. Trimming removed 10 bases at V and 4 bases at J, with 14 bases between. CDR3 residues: CATGVSGYEQYF. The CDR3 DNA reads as TGTGCCACCGGGGTATCAGGATACGAGCAGTACTTC.

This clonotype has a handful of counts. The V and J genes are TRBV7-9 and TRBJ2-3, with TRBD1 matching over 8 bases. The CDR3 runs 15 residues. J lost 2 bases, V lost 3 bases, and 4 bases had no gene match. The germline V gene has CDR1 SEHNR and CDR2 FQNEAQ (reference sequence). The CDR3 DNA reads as TGTGCCAGCAGCTTCGGGACAGGCCCCACAGATACGCAGTATTTT. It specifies CASSFGTGPTDTQYF.

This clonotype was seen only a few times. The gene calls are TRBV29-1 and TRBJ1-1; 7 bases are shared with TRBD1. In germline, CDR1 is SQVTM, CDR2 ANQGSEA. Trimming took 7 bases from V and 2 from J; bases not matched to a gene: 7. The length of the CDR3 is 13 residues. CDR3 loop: CSAEGQYNTEAFF. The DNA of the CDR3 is TGCAGCGCTGAGGGACAGTATAACACTGAAGCTTTCTTT.

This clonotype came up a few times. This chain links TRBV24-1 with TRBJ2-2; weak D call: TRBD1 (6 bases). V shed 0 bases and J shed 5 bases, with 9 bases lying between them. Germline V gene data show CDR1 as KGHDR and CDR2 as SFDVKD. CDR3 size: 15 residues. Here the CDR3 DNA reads TGTGCCACCAGTGATTTGCACGGACAGACCGGGGAGCTGTTTTTT. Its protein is CATSDLHGQTGELFF.

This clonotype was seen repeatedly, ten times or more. The chain's CDR3 is CSLAAPLYEQYF. The CDR3 DNA reads TGCAGTTTAGCCGCACCTCTCTACGAGCAGTACTTC. V and J are TRBV20-1 and TRBJ2-7; no firm D call. The germline V gene encodes CDR1 DFQATT and CDR2 SNEGSKA (reference sequence). V was shortened by 8 bases and J by 3 bases, with 14 bases between the two germline ends. This CDR3 contains 12 residues.

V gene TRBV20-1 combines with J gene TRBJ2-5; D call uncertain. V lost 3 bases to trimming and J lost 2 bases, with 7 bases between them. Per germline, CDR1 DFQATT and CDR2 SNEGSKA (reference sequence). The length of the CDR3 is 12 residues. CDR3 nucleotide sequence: TGCAGTGCTAGTGACGGGCAAGAGACCCAGTACTTC. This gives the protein CSASDGQETQYF.

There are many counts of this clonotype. The CDR3 DNA reads TGTGCCAGCAGGGGGACAGGGAACACCGGGGAGCTGTTTTTT. It encodes CASRGTGNTGELFF. The chain uses TRBV12-3 or TRBV12-4 and TRBJ2-2, with 8 positions matching TRBD1. V lost 6 bases, J lost 1 base, and 1 base stayed unmatched. CDR3 length: 14 residues.

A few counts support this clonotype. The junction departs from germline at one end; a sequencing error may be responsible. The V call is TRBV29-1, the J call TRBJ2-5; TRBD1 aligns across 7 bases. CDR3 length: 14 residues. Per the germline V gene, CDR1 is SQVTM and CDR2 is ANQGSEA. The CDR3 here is CSVEGLGGRETQYF. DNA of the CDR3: TGCAGCGTCGAAGGGCTAGGGGGCCGGGAGACCCAGTACTTC.

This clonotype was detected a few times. In DNA, the CDR3 is TGCGCCAGCAGCTTTGACGGGGTATACAATGAGCAGTTCTTC. Its protein product is CASSFDGVYNEQFF. The V and J genes are TRBV5-1 and TRBJ2-1; maybe TRBD2 (5 bases). This CDR3 is 14 amino acids long. With 2 bases removed from V and 4 bases from J, the gap between germline ends came to 10 bases. The germline CDR1 and CDR2 sequences are SGHRS and YFSETQ.

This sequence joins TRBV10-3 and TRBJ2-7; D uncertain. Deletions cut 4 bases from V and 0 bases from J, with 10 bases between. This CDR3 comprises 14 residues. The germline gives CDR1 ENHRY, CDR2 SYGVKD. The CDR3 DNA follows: TGTGCCATCAGTGTTGACACGAGCTCCTACGAGCAGTACTTC. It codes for CAISVDTSSYEQYF.

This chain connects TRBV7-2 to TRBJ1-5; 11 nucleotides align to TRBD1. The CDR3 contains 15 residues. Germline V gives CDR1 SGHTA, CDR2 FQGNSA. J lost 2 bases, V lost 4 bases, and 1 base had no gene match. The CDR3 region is CASSWGQGGNQPQHF. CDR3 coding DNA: TGTGCCAGCAGCTGGGGACAGGGGGGCAATCAGCCCCAGCATTTT.

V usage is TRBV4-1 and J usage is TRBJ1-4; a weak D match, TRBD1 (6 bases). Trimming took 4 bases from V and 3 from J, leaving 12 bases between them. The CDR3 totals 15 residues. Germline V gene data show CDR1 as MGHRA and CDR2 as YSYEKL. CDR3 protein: CASSRPTGSNEKLFF. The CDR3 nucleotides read TGCGCCAGCAGCCGTCCGACAGGTTCTAATGAAAAACTGTTTTTT.

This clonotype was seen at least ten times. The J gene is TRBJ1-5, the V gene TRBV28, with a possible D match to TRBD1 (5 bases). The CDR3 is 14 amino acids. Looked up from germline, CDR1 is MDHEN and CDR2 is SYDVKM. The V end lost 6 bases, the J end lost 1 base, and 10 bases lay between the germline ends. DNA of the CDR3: TGTGCCAGCAGCACCGGGACGAGCAATCAGCCCCAGCATTTT. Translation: CASSTGTSNQPQHF.

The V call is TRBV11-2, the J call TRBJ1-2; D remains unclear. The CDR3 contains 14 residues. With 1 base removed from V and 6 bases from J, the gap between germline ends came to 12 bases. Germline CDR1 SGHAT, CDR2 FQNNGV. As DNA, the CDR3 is TGTGCCAGCAGCTTAGTGGGAGCGGGGAATGGCTACACCTTC. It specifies CASSLVGAGNGYTF.

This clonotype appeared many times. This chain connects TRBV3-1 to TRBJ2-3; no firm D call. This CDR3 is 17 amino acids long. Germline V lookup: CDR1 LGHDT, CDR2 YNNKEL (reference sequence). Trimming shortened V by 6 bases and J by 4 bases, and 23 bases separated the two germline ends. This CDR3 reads CASSHPLRLLGADTQYF. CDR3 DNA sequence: TGTGCCAGCAGTCACCCTCTCCGACTCCTAGGTGCAGATACGCAGTATTTT.

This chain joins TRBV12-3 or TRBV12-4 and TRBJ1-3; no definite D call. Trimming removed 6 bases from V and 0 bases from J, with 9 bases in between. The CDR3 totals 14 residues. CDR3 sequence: CASSPIISGNTIYF. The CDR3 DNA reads TGTGCCAGCAGCCCGATTATCTCTGGAAACACCATATATTTT.

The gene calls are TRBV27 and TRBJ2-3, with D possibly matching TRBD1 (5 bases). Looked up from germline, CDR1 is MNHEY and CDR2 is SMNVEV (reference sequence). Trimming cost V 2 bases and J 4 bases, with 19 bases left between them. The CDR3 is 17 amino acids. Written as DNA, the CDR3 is TGTGCCAGCAGTTTAATCGGCCACAAGGGGCTCGCAGATACGCAGTATTTT. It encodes CASSLIGHKGLADTQYF.

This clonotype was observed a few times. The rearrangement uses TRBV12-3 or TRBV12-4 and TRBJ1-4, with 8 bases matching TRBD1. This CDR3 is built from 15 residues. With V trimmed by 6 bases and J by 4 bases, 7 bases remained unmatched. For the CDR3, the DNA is TGTGCCAGCAGCGCCGGGACAGGAATTAATGAAAAACTGTTTTTT. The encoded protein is CASSAGTGINEKLFF.

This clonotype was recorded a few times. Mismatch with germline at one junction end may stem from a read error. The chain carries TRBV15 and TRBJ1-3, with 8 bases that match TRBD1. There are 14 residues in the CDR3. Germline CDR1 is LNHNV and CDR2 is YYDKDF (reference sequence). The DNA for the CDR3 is TGTGCCACCAGCAAGGGGTCGACAGGGGCCCCTCTAGATTTT. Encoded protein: CATSKGSTGAPLDF.

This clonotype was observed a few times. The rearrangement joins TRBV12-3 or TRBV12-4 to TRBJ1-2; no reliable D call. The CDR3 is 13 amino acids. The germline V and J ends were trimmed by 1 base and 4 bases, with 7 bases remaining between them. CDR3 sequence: CASSLEVFYGYTF. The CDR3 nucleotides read TGTGCCAGCAGTTTAGAAGTGTTCTATGGCTACACCTTC.

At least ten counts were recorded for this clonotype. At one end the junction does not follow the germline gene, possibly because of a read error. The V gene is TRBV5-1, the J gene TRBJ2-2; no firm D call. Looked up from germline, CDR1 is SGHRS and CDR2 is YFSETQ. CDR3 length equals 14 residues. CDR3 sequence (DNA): TGTGCCAGCAGCTTAGGTCGGAACACCGGGGAGCTGTTTTTT. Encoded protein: CASSLGRNTGELFF.

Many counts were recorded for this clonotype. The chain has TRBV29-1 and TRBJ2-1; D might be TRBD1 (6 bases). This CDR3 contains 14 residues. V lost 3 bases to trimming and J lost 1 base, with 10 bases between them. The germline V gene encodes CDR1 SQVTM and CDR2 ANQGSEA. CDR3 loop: CSVDSQGSYNEQFF. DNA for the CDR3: TGCAGCGTTGATAGTCAGGGGTCCTACAATGAGCAGTTCTTC.

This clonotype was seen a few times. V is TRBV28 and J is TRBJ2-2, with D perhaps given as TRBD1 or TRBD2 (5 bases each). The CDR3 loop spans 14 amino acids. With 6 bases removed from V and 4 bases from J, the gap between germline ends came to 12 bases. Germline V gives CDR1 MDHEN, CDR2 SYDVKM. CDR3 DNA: TGTGCCAGCAGGTCAGAGGGGCTCACCGGGGAGCTGTTTTTT. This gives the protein CASRSEGLTGELFF.